Each of the 17 T cell receptor beta chains below was sequenced from the same sample in a study of blood T cell repertoires in COVID-19. TCRdb's copy holds only in-frame clones and misses some; the assay was immunoSEQ multiplex PCR. The table has just over 150,000 clones, 85% seen once. Sequenced material: peripheral blood. These TCRs come from a human donor with acute or convalescent COVID-19. The donor label of this sample is uncertain.

CDR3 sequence reads: CASYRDRNNEQFF. The CDR3, as DNA: TGCGCCAGTTACCGGGACAGAAACAATGAGCAGTTCTTC. J is TRBJ2-1 and V is TRBV5-1; 7 bases match TRBD1. V dropped 8 bases and J dropped 5; count of bases not matched to a gene: 7. The CDR3 has 13 residues. Germline V gene sequence: CDR1 SGHRS, CDR2 YFSETQ.

The V gene is TRBV5-8, the J gene TRBJ2-7; weak D call: TRBD2 (6 bases). The CDR3 covers 13 residues. With 0 bases removed from V and 7 bases from J, the gap between germline ends came to 11 bases. Germline CDR1 is SGHTS and CDR2 is YDEGEE. The CDR3 loop reads CASSLGGGDEQYF. As DNA, the CDR3 is TGTGCCAGCAGCTTGGGAGGAGGGGATGAGCAGTACTTC.

The V and J genes are TRBV7-6 and TRBJ1-1; D gene ambiguous. V lost 5 bases, J lost 1 base, and 14 bases lay in between. CDR1 is SGHVS and CDR2 is FNYEAQ in the germline V gene. This CDR3 is 15 amino acids long. The CDR3, as DNA: TGTGCCAGCAGCCCCGGGGTGACACCGAACACTGAAGCTTTCTTT. Its translation: CASSPGVTPNTEAFF.

The J gene is TRBJ1-1, the V gene TRBV5-6; tentative D call: TRBD1 (6 bases). CDR3 length: 15 residues. Germline CDR1 reads SGHDT; CDR2 reads YYEEEE. With 1 base removed from V and 7 bases from J, the gap between germline ends came to 17 bases. For the CDR3, the DNA is TGTGCCAGCAGCTTGAGAGAGCAGGGGTTTGGTGAAGCTTTCTTT. Encoded protein: CASSLREQGFGEAFF.

The genes are TRBV5-1 and TRBJ1-4; 10 positions match TRBD1. The junction had 0 bases not matched to a gene; V was cut back by 5 bases and J by 5 bases. CDR1 is SGHRS and CDR2 is YFSETQ in the germline V gene. The CDR3 consists of 13 residues. CDR3 region: CASRGQGNEKLFF. The CDR3 nucleotides are TGCGCCAGCAGGGGACAGGGGAATGAAAAACTGTTTTTT. Full variable domain (rest looked up from reference TRBV5-1 and TRBJ1-4): KAGVTQTPRYLIKTRGQQVTLSCSPISGHRSVSWYQQTPGQGLQFLFEYFSETQRNKGNFPGRFSGRQFSNSRSEMNVSTLELGDSALYLCASRGQGNEKLFFGSGTQLSVL.

The rearrangement uses TRBV5-1 and TRBJ2-1; TRBD2 aligns across 8 bases. Losses at the gene ends were 4 bases for V and 6 bases for J; bases not matched to a gene: 9. The germline V gene encodes CDR1 SGHRS and CDR2 YFSETQ. The CDR3 loop spans 15 amino acids. The CDR3 region has the DNA TGCGCCAGCAGCCCCGGGGGGGTTTTGGGCAATGAGCAGTTCTTC. This translates into CASSPGGVLGNEQFF.

This chain links TRBV27 with TRBJ2-1; 10 bases are shared with TRBD1. Per the germline V gene, CDR1 is MNHEY and CDR2 is SMNVEV (reference sequence). CDR3 length: 14 amino acids. V dropped 4 bases and J dropped 3; count of bases not matched to a gene: 0. CDR3 nucleotide sequence: TGTGCCAGCAGTTGGACAGGGGGCTACAATGAGCAGTTCTTC. Translation: CASSWTGGYNEQFF.

This chain uses TRBV4-3 with TRBJ1-5, with D uncertain. This CDR3 has 15 residues. Trimming cost V 5 bases and J 1 base, with 12 bases left between them. Germline CDR1 is LGHNA and CDR2 is YSLEER. This CDR3 reads CASSYHKQSNQPQHF. The CDR3 nucleotides read TGCGCCAGCAGCTATCACAAACAAAGCAATCAGCCCCAGCATTTT.

The V call is TRBV30, the J call TRBJ2-3; 9 bases align to TRBD1. The CDR3 is 15 residues long. V gave up 2 bases and J gave up 3 bases; unmatched junction bases: 6. Per the germline V gene, CDR1 is GTSNPN and CDR2 is SVGIG (reference sequence). CDR3 coding DNA: TGTGCCTGGAGTACGACAGGGGGATGGACAGATACGCAGTATTTT. Translated, it gives CAWSTTGGWTDTQYF.

The chain couples TRBV3-1 (or the pseudogene TRBV3-2) to TRBJ1-3; TRBD1 is a possible D gene (5 bases). The V end lost 3 bases, the J end lost 3 bases, and 15 bases lay between the germline ends. The CDR3 spans 16 residues. CDR1 LGHDT and CDR2 YNNKEL come from the germline V gene (reference sequence). CDR3 loop: CASSQRAGFRGNTIYF. The DNA of the CDR3 is TGTGCCAGCAGCCAGCGTGCAGGGTTTCGTGGAAACACCATATATTTT.

V is TRBV9 and J is TRBJ1-3; no reliable D call. The CDR3 consists of 17 residues. CDR1 is SGDLS, CDR2 YYNGEE, per germline. With 0 bases removed from V and 0 bases from J, the gap between germline ends came to 13 bases. CDR3 bases: TGTGCCAGCAGCGTAGAAGGCCTTGGGAGCTCTGGAAACACCATATATTTT. Translated: CASSVEGLGSSGNTIYF.

The rearrangement links TRBV7-9 to TRBJ2-7; 7 positions match TRBD1. CDR3 length: 15 amino acids. After removal of 1 base from V and 5 bases from J, the junction contained 8 bases not matched to a gene. CDR1 is SEHNR, CDR2 FQNEAQ, per germline (reference sequence). This CDR3 reads CASSLVARGNDEQYF. The CDR3 bases are TGTGCCAGCAGCTTAGTGGCCAGGGGGAACGACGAGCAGTACTTC.

The V gene is TRBV18, the J gene TRBJ1-1, with D perhaps TRBD1 (5 bases). The ends were cut back, 3 bases at V and 1 base at J, with 12 bases in the middle. From germline, CDR1 is KGHSH and CDR2 LQKENI. This CDR3 has 15 residues. This chain's CDR3 is CASSPGQSRNTEAFF. The CDR3 DNA reads as TGTGCCAGCTCACCGGGGCAAAGTAGGAACACTGAAGCTTTCTTT.

The chain employs TRBV2 and TRBJ1-1; D unresolved. V was shortened by 6 bases and J by 10 bases, with 12 bases between the two germline ends. Per germline, CDR1 SNHLY and CDR2 FYNNEI. This CDR3 is 11 amino acids long. For the CDR3, the DNA is TGTGCCAGCAGCCTCGCACTACTAGCTTTCTTT. It yields the protein CASSLALLAFF.

The J gene is TRBJ2-5, the V gene TRBV4-1; 9 bases map to TRBD1. V was pared by 4 bases and J by 1 base, with 16 bases of the junction left unmatched. The CDR3 spans 19 residues. Germline CDR1 MGHRA, CDR2 YSYEKL. CDR3 region: CASSRTTGGDSRAQETQYF. The CDR3 nucleotides read TGCGCCAGCAGCCGGACGACAGGGGGGGACTCTAGGGCCCAAGAGACCCAGTACTTC.

This rearrangement joins TRBV7-2 to TRBJ1-4; TRBD1 agrees at 8 bases. V lost 5 bases and J lost 3; bases outside the gene matches: 11. CDR1 and CDR2 (germline): SGHTA, FQGNSA. The CDR3 is made up of 17 amino acids. CDR3 bases: TGTGCCAGCAGCCCTAGGACAGGGACCAGGCCTAATGAAAAACTGTTTTTT. Its protein is CASSPRTGTRPNEKLFF. Full variable domain (outside the CDR3, taken from reference TRBV7-2 and TRBJ1-4): GAGVSQSPSNKVTEKGKDVELRCDPISGHTALYWYRQSLGQGLEFLIYFQGNSAPDKSGLPSDRFSAERTGGSVSTLTIQRTQQEDSAVYLCASSPRTGTRPNEKLFFGSGTQLSVL.

CDR3 nucleotide sequence: TGTGCCAGCGGGGGGACAGGGGGCCTCGCAACTGAAGCTTTCTTT. It encodes CASGGTGGLATEAFF. The chain couples TRBV11-2 to TRBJ1-1, with 12 nucleotides matching TRBD1. This CDR3 has 15 residues. With 8 bases clipped from V and 5 bases from J, the junction kept 9 bases outside the gene matches. Germline V gene data show CDR1 as SGHAT and CDR2 as FQNNGV.